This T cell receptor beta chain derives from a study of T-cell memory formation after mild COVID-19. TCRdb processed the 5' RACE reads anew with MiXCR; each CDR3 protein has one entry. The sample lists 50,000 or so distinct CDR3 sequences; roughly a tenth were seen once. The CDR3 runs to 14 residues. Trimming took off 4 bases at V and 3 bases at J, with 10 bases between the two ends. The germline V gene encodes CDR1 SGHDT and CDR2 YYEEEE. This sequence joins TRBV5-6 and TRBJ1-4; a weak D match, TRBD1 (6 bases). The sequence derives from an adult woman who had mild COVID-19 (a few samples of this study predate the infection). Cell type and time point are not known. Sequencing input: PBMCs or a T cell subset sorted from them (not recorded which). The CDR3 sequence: CASSRGGSNEKLFF. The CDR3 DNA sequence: TGTGCCAGCAGCCGAGGGGGATCTAATGAAAAACTGTTTTTT.